These T cell receptor beta chains were read from a single sample in a study of vaccination effects on CD4 cells after COVID-19. No antigens are known for them. The assay was immunoSEQ multiplex PCR, and TCRdb's table has in-frame clones only and misses some. The repertoire holds 65,000 to 90,000 clones, with 60% to 85% as singletons. Sequencing was performed on CD4+ T cells from PBMCs cultured with SARS-CoV-2 spike peptides, taken before COVID-19 vaccination. The source is a human donor who received a COVID-19 vaccine. The CDR3 runs from the conserved cysteine through the conserved F or W. Fields, in order: CDR3 protein, CDR3 DNA, clone size, D gene, V gene, J gene. D genes are given only for firm matches. Only part of the rows carry a size: once, few, many, or a class if the clone is expanded.

CDR3: CASSHWASGGADTQYF; DNA: TGTGCCAGCAGCCACTGGGCTAGCGGGGGGGCAGATACGCAGTATTTT; size: -; D: TRBD2; V: TRBV3-1/TRBV3-2; J: TRBJ2-3
CDR3: CASSRFPRETQYF; DNA: TGTGCCAGCTCACGCTTCCCACGAGAGACCCAGTACTTC; size: -; D: -; V: TRBV18; J: TRBJ2-5
CDR3: CASSQVWTVSTDTQYF; DNA: TGTGCCAGCAGCCAAGTTTGGACTGTCAGCACAGATACGCAGTATTTT; size: -; D: -; V: TRBV14; J: TRBJ2-3
CDR3: CASSNRGRGGETQYF; DNA: TGTGCCAGCAGTAACAGGGGGCGAGGTGGGGAGACCCAGTACTTC; size: -; D: TRBD1; V: TRBV2; J: TRBJ2-5
CDR3: CASSFVTYGYTF; DNA: TGTGCCAGCAGCTTTGTTACGTATGGCTACACCTTC; size: few; D: -; V: TRBV7-2; J: TRBJ1-2
CDR3: CASSMVTGNYGYTF; DNA: TGTGCCAGTAGTATGGTAACAGGGAACTATGGCTACACCTTC; size: -; D: -; V: TRBV19; J: TRBJ1-2
CDR3: CASSPSTGYQETQYF; DNA: TGTGCCAGCTCACCGTCTACAGGGTACCAAGAGACCCAGTACTTC; size: -; D: -; V: TRBV18; J: TRBJ2-5
CDR3: CASSLVAGADEQFF; DNA: TGCGCCAGCAGCTTGGTGGCAGGGGCGGATGAGCAGTTCTTC; size: -; D: -; V: TRBV5-1; J: TRBJ2-1
CDR3: CASSAPPGGAPSNYGYTF; DNA: TGTGCCAGCAGCGCCCCCCCAGGGGGGGCGCCGTCCAACTATGGCTACACCTTC; size: -; D: TRBD1; V: TRBV9; J: TRBJ1-2
CDR3: CASSQDRGTNEKLFF; DNA: TGCGCCAGCAGCCAAGATCGGGGCACTAATGAAAAACTGTTTTTT; size: -; D: -; V: TRBV4-1; J: TRBJ1-4
CDR3: CASREGSGANVLTF; DNA: TGTGCCAGCCGAGAGGGCTCTGGGGCCAACGTCCTGACTTTC; size: -; D: -; V: TRBV7-6; J: TRBJ2-6
CDR3: CASSSTTGLAGAEQFF; DNA: TGTGCCAGCAGTTCGACTACCGGACTAGCGGGGGCAGAGCAGTTCTTC; size: once; D: TRBD2; V: TRBV27; J: TRBJ2-1
CDR3: CASSPGQVNQPQHF; DNA: TGTGCCAGCAGTCCCGGACAGGTTAATCAGCCCCAGCATTTT; size: -; D: TRBD1; V: TRBV6-5; J: TRBJ1-5
CDR3: CAITKDRGLELFF; DNA: TGTGCCATCACGAAGGACAGAGGGTTGGAGCTGTTTTTT; size: -; D: -; V: TRBV10-3; J: TRBJ2-2
CDR3: CASSRQGGVSPLHF; DNA: TGTGCCAGTAGTCGACAGGGAGGAGTTTCACCCCTCCACTTT; size: -; D: TRBD1; V: TRBV19; J: TRBJ1-6
CDR3: CASSPDRVRGYTF; DNA: TGTGCCAGCAGTCCTGACAGGGTCCGTGGCTACACCTTC; size: -; D: TRBD1; V: TRBV28; J: TRBJ1-2
CDR3: CASSPPPRERRYGYTF; DNA: TGTGCCAGCAGCCCACCCCCCCGGGAGCGAAGGTATGGCTACACCTTC; size: once; D: -; V: TRBV7-9; J: TRBJ1-2
CDR3: CASSYSQQGPTGQFF; DNA: TGTGCCAGCAGTTACTCACAACAGGGCCCGACGGGGCAGTTCTTC; size: -; D: -; V: TRBV6-2/TRBV6-3; J: TRBJ2-1
CDR3: CATSSALTGGDSGNTIYF; DNA: TGTGCCACCAGCAGTGCCCTGACAGGGGGGGATTCTGGAAACACCATATATTTT; size: -; D: TRBD1; V: TRBV15; J: TRBJ1-3
CDR3: CASSLLEGAGNTIYF; DNA: TGCGCCAGCAGCTTGCTGGAGGGGGCAGGAAACACCATATATTTT; size: -; D: TRBD1; V: TRBV5-1; J: TRBJ1-3
CDR3: CASSLGGQGINSPLHF; DNA: TGTGCCAGTAGTCTAGGGGGACAGGGAATTAATTCACCCCTCCACTTT; size: -; D: TRBD1; V: TRBV19; J: TRBJ1-6
CDR3: CASSPDRSLVTTNEKLFF; DNA: TGTGCCAGCTCACCAGACAGGTCTCTGGTTACAACTAATGAAAAACTGTTTTTT; size: -; D: -; V: TRBV18; J: TRBJ1-4
CDR3: CASSSFKGDQPQHF; DNA: TGTGCCAGCAGTTCTTTTAAGGGGGATCAGCCCCAGCATTTT; size: -; D: -; V: TRBV28; J: TRBJ1-5
CDR3: CASSKIGPGYNQPQHF; DNA: TGTGCCAGCAGCAAAATAGGCCCAGGGTACAATCAGCCCCAGCATTTT; size: -; D: -; V: TRBV21-1; J: TRBJ1-5
CDR3: CASSLELAGADTDTQYF; DNA: TGTGCCAGCAGCTTAGAACTAGCGGGGGCCGACACAGATACGCAGTATTTT; size: -; D: TRBD2; V: TRBV11-3; J: TRBJ2-3
CDR3: CASRRQDYYGYTF; DNA: TGTGCCAGCAGGCGACAGGACTACTATGGCTACACCTTC; size: -; D: -; V: TRBV28; J: TRBJ1-2
CDR3: CATMAGGNTIYF; DNA: TGTGCCACCATGGCCGGAGGAAACACCATATATTTT; size: -; D: -; V: TRBV15; J: TRBJ1-3
CDR3: CASSLMTGQETQYF; DNA: TGTGCCAGCAGCTTGATGACAGGGCAAGAGACCCAGTACTTC; size: -; D: TRBD1; V: TRBV7-2; J: TRBJ2-5
CDR3: CASSPQGYGYTF; DNA: TGTGCCAGCAGCCCACAGGGCTATGGCTACACCTTC; size: few; D: -; V: TRBV7-9; J: TRBJ1-2
CDR3: CASSPQGALSGNTIYF; DNA: TGTGCCAGCAGCCCACAGGGGGCCCTCTCTGGAAACACCATATATTTT; size: -; D: TRBD1; V: TRBV7-9; J: TRBJ1-3
CDR3: CASSQDSGGSPLHF; DNA: TGCGCCAGCAGCCAAGATTCGGGGGGATCACCCCTCCACTTT; size: -; D: -; V: TRBV4-3; J: TRBJ1-6
CDR3: CASSRTASGNTIYF; DNA: TGTGCCAGTAGTAGGACCGCTTCTGGAAACACCATATATTTT; size: -; D: -; V: TRBV19; J: TRBJ1-3
CDR3: CSVAGLYTEAFF; DNA: TGCAGCGTTGCTGGGTTGTACACTGAAGCTTTCTTT; size: -; D: -; V: TRBV29-1; J: TRBJ1-1
CDR3: CASSPGSKETQYF; DNA: TGTGCCAGCTCACCCGGCAGTAAAGAGACCCAGTACTTC; size: -; D: -; V: TRBV18; J: TRBJ2-5
CDR3: CASSPQSGAKNIQYF; DNA: TGTGCCAGCTCACCTCAGAGCGGGGCCAAAAACATTCAGTACTTC; size: -; D: -; V: TRBV18; J: TRBJ2-4
CDR3: CASRRTATDTQYF; DNA: TGTGCCAGCAGAAGGACAGCCACAGATACGCAGTATTTT; size: -; D: -; V: TRBV12-3/TRBV12-4; J: TRBJ2-3
CDR3: CASSQGTDTQYF; DNA: TGTGCCAGCAGCCAAGGGACAGATACGCAGTATTTT; size: -; D: -; V: TRBV3-1/TRBV3-2; J: TRBJ2-3
CDR3: CATSEPGANNEQFF; DNA: TGTGCCACCAGTGAACCAGGGGCTAACAATGAGCAGTTCTTC; size: -; D: -; V: TRBV24-1; J: TRBJ2-1
CDR3: CASSPAGLNTGELFF; DNA: TGTGCCAGCAGCCCAGCGGGGCTGAACACCGGGGAGCTGTTTTTT; size: -; D: TRBD2; V: TRBV9; J: TRBJ2-2
CDR3: CASSPIGRRQPQHF; DNA: TGTGCCAGCAGTCCCATCGGTCGTCGGCAGCCCCAGCATTTT; size: -; D: -; V: TRBV6-5; J: TRBJ1-5
CDR3: CASPPVQRDTEETQYF; DNA: TGTGCCAGCCCCCCAGTTCAACGAGATACGGAAGAGACCCAGTACTTC; size: -; D: -; V: TRBV9; J: TRBJ2-5
CDR3: CASSAGQGLTGELFF; DNA: TGTGCCAGCAGCGCAGGACAGGGCCTCACCGGGGAGCTGTTTTTT; size: -; D: TRBD1; V: TRBV5-4; J: TRBJ2-2